Shown below are 17 T cell receptor beta chains from a single sample sequenced in a study of blood T cells in healthy people across ages. A second PCR, run for roughly 7 to 11 cycles, used a sample-barcoded 5' primer plus a J-beta primer mix. From the 5' RACE reads, TCRdb called clonotypes with MiXCR, one entry per CDR3 protein. The sample yields about 1.6 million distinct CDR3 sequences, almost 35% seen once. The sample comprised blood. All receptors derive from a woman aged 25 to 39 in good health.

This chain connects TRBV28 to TRBJ2-2; no clear D. Trimming shortened V by 4 bases and J by 3 bases, and 15 bases separated the two germline ends. This CDR3 is 16 amino acids long. The germline gives CDR1 MDHEN, CDR2 SYDVKM. The CDR3 nucleotides are TGTGCCAGCAGTTCCTCGGCGGAGATCCACACCGGGGAGCTGTTTTTT. Translation: CASSSSAEIHTGELFF.

This clonotype turned up a few times. Germline is not matched at one junction end, which may reflect a read error. The chain has TRBV11-2 and TRBJ2-2; 11 bases map to TRBD2. CDR1 and CDR2 from the germline V gene are SGHAT and FQNNGV. The CDR3 runs 21 residues. The CDR3 region has the DNA TGTGCCAGCAGCTCCCACCTTTTAGCGGGGGGGCTGGGTAGGAACACCGGGGAGTTGTTTTTT. Its translation is CASSSHLLAGGLGRNTGELFF.

In its sample, this clonotype was seen a few times. The CDR3 DNA reads as TGTGCCATCAGTCAGCCAGGGGGCAATCAGCCCCAGCATTTT. Translated: CAISQPGGNQPQHF. The chain uses TRBV10-3 and TRBJ1-5; maybe TRBD1 (6 bases). V lost 5 bases to trimming and J lost 2 bases, with 10 bases between them. CDR1 is ENHRY, CDR2 SYGVKD, per germline. The CDR3 is 14 amino acids.

This clonotype was observed a handful of times. The rearrangement uses TRBV3-1 and TRBJ2-5; TRBD2 matches 10 bases. Germline V lookup: CDR1 LGHDT, CDR2 YNNKEL (reference sequence). CDR3 length: 16 residues. V dropped 0 bases and J dropped 1; count of bases not matched to a gene: 2. The CDR3 nucleotides read TGTGCCAGCAGCCAAGAAGGGACTAGCGTCCAAGAGACCCAGTACTTC. Its protein is CASSQEGTSVQETQYF.

This clonotype came up a few times. The chain carries TRBV6-6 and TRBJ1-1, with D hard to call. The length of the CDR3 is 14 residues. The germline CDR1 and CDR2 sequences are MNHNY and SVGAGI (reference sequence). The V and J ends lost 0 bases and 4 bases respectively, with 9 bases between them. Written as DNA, the CDR3 is TGTGCCAGCAGTTACTCGATAACTATCACTGAAGCTTTCTTT. It codes for CASSYSITITEAFF.

As to this clonotype: A much larger clone differs by one base, so this may be a read error. The chain is built from TRBV9 and TRBJ2-5; weak D call: TRBD2 (6 bases). This CDR3 has 14 amino acids. Trimming removed 4 bases at V and 11 bases at J, with 21 bases between. CDR1 is SGDLS, CDR2 YYNGEE, per germline. CDR3 in amino acids: CASSPRLGRGEQYF. CDR3 nucleotide sequence: TGTGCCAGCAGCCCCCGACTAGGTCGCGGGGAGCAGTACTTC.

The V and J genes are TRBV29-1 and TRBJ2-7; tentative D call: TRBD1 (5 bases). The germline V gene encodes CDR1 SQVTM and CDR2 ANQGSEA. Between the trimmed V and J ends, which lost 4 bases and 5 bases, there was a span of 12 bases. This CDR3 has 12 amino acids. The CDR3 spells CSVGKGFDEQYF. The CDR3 nucleotides are TGCAGCGTTGGGAAGGGGTTCGACGAGCAGTACTTC.

This chain joins TRBV7-9 and TRBJ1-1; D gene ambiguous. Germline V gene sequence: CDR1 SEHNR, CDR2 FQNEAQ (reference sequence). V was shortened by 5 bases and J by 9 bases, with 19 bases between the two germline ends. The CDR3 extends over 14 amino acids. CDR3 DNA sequence: TGTGCCAGCAGCCTCGACCTTGGAAGTTCTCAAGCTTTCTTT. Translated: CASSLDLGSSQAFF.

The rearrangement joins TRBV12-3 or TRBV12-4 to TRBJ2-1, with 7 bases aligning to TRBD1. The CDR3 spans 14 residues. The V gene end was trimmed by 6 bases and the J gene end by 6 bases; junction bases not matched to a gene: 8. The CDR3 sequence is CASSDRDGSNEQFF. The CDR3 DNA follows: TGTGCCAGCAGCGACAGGGACGGAAGCAATGAGCAGTTCTTC.

The chain employs TRBV15 and TRBJ2-1, with D unclear. The ends were cut back, 1 base at V and 2 bases at J, with 12 bases in the middle. The CDR3 runs to 16 residues. Germline V gene sequence: CDR1 LNHNV, CDR2 YYDKDF (reference sequence). CDR3 sequence reads: CATSRGGTVTYNEQFF. The CDR3 DNA sequence: TGTGCCACCAGCAGAGGTGGAACAGTAACCTACAATGAGCAGTTCTTC.

The rearrangement uses TRBV28 and TRBJ2-7; 9 bases match TRBD1. J lost 1 base, V lost 5 bases, and 9 bases had no gene match. This CDR3 has 16 residues. The germline CDR1 and CDR2 sequences are MDHEN and SYDVKM. This chain's CDR3 is CASSLLPGQGSYEQYF. CDR3 bases: TGTGCCAGCAGTCTACTTCCGGGACAGGGATCCTACGAGCAGTACTTC.

The J gene is TRBJ2-1, the V gene TRBV27; TRBD2 aligns across 10 bases. The CDR3 is made up of 13 amino acids. The germline V gene encodes CDR1 MNHEY and CDR2 SMNVEV (reference sequence). The V segment lost 10 bases and the J segment 9 bases; nucleotides outside the gene matches: 9. CDR3 amino acids: CAIVAGGTREQFF. In DNA, the CDR3 is TGTGCCATTGTAGCGGGAGGAACGCGTGAGCAGTTCTTC.

Regarding this clonotype: The germline gene is not matched at one end of the junction; a read error may be the cause. V gene TRBV3-1 combines with J gene TRBJ1-5, with D possibly being TRBD1 (6 bases). The CDR3 covers 15 residues. CDR1 and CDR2 from the germline V gene are LGHDT and YNNKEL (reference sequence). CDR3 residues: CASSQGTVSDQPQHF. CDR3 coding DNA: TGTGCCAGCAGCCAAGGGACAGTTAGCGATCAGCCCCAGCATTTT.

This clonotype was counted between two and nine times. The J gene is TRBJ2-3, the V gene TRBV24-1; 10 positions agree with TRBD2. V lost 9 bases to trimming and J lost 6 bases; unmatched junction nucleotides: 8. This CDR3 region has 14 residues. Germline V gene data show CDR1 as KGHDR and CDR2 as SFDVKD. CDR3 in amino acids: CATQGTSVPDTQYF. The CDR3 DNA is TGTGCCACCCAAGGGACTAGCGTCCCGGATACGCAGTATTTT.

This clonotype showed up just a few times. V gene TRBV15 combines with J gene TRBJ2-3, with TRBD2 matching 8 bases. The CDR3 is 16 amino acids. In germline, CDR1 is LNHNV, CDR2 YYDKDF (reference sequence). Trimming at V came to 1 base and at J to 0 bases, leaving 3 bases not matched to a gene. The CDR3 region is CATSRVAGSSTDTQYF. The CDR3 coding sequence is TGTGCCACCAGCAGAGTAGCGGGGTCTAGCACAGATACGCAGTATTTT.

V usage is TRBV25-1 and J usage is TRBJ1-2, with 7 bases aligning to TRBD1. J lost 7 bases, V lost 3 bases, and 14 bases had no gene match. CDR1 is MGHDK and CDR2 is SYGVNS in the germline V gene. The CDR3 sequence is 16 residues long. This CDR3 is CASSELFRGGPGGYTF. In DNA form, the CDR3 reads TGTGCCAGCAGTGAGCTATTTCGAGGGGGCCCGGGTGGCTACACCTTC.

This clonotype has at least ten counts. The chain links TRBV20-1 to TRBJ2-3; D perhaps matches TRBD2 (6 bases). This CDR3 spans 13 amino acids. Germline CDR1 is DFQATT and CDR2 is SNEGSKA (reference sequence). The V gene lost 7 bases and the J gene lost 0 bases, with 11 bases spanning the gap. CDR3 amino acids: CSGWGTSTDTQYF. DNA of the CDR3: TGCAGTGGCTGGGGGACTAGCACAGATACGCAGTATTTT.